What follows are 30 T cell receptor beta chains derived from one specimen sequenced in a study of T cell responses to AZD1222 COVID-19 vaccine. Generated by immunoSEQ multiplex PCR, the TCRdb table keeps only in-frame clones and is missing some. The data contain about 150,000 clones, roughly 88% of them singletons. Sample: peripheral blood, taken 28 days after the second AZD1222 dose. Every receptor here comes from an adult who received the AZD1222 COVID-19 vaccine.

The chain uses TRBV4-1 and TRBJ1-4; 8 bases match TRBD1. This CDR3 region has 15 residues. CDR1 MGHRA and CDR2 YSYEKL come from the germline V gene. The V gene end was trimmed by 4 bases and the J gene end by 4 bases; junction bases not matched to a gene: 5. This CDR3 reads CASSPRTGNNEKLFF. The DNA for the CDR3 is TGCGCCAGCAGCCCCCGGACAGGGAATAATGAAAAACTGTTTTTT.

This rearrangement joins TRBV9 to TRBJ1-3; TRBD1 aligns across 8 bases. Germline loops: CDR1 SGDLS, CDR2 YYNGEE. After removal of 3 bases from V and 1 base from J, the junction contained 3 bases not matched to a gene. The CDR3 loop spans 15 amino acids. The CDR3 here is CASSATGESGNTIYF. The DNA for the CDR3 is TGTGCCAGCAGCGCGACAGGGGAGTCTGGAAACACCATATATTTT. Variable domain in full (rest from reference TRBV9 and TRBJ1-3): DSGVTQTPKHLITATGQRVTLRCSPRSGDLSVYWYQQSLDQGLQFLIQYYNGEERAKGNILERFSAQQFPDLHSELNLSSLELGDSALYFCASSATGESGNTIYFGEGSWLTVV.

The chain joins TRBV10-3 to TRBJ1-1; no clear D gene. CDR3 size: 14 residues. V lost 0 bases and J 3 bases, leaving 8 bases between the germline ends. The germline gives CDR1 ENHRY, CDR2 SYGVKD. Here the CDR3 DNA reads TGTGCCATCAGTGAGTCCTATTCTGACACTGAAGCTTTCTTT. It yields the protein CAISESYSDTEAFF.

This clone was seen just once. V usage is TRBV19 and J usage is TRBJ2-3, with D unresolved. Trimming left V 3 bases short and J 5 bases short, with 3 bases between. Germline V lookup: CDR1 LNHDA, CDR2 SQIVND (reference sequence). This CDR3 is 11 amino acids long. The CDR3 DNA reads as TGTGCCAGTAGTATTTTAGATACGCAGTATTTT. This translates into CASSILDTQYF. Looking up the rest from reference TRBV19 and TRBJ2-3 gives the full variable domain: DGGITQSPKYLFRKEGQNVTLSCEQNLNHDAMYWYRQDPGQGLRLIYYSQIVNDFQKGDIAEGYSVSREKKESFPLTVTSAQKNPTAFYLCASSILDTQYFGPGTRLTVL.

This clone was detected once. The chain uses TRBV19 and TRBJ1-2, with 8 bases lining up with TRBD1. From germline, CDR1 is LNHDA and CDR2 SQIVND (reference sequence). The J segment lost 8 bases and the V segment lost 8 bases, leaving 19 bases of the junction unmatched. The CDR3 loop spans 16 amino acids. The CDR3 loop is CASYIGPGQGNRGYTF. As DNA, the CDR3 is TGTGCCAGTTACATCGGCCCCGGACAGGGAAATAGGGGCTACACCTTC. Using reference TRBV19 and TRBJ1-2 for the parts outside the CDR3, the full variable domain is DGGITQSPKYLFRKEGQNVTLSCEQNLNHDAMYWYRQDPGQGLRLIYYSQIVNDFQKGDIAEGYSVSREKKESFPLTVTSAQKNPTAFYLCASYIGPGQGNRGYTFGSGTRLTVV.

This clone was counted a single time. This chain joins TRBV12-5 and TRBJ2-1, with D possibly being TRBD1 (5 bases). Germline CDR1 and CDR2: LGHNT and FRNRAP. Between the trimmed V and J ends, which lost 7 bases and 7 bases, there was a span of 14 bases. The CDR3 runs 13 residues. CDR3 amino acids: CASEGWIKNEQFF. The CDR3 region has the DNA TGTGCTAGTGAGGGGTGGATCAAGAATGAGCAGTTCTTC.

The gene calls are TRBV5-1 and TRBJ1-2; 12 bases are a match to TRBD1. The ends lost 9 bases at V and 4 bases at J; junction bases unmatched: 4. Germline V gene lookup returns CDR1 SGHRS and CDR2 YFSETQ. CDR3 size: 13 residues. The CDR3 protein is CATGTGGPYGYTF. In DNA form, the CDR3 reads TGCGCCACCGGGACAGGGGGCCCCTATGGCTACACCTTC.

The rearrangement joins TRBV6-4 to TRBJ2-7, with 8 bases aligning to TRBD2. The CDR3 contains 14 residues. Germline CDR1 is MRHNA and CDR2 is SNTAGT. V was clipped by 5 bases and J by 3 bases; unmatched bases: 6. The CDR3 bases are TGTGCCAGCAGTCCCACCGGGGGGGGCTACGAGCAGTACTTC. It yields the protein CASSPTGGGYEQYF.

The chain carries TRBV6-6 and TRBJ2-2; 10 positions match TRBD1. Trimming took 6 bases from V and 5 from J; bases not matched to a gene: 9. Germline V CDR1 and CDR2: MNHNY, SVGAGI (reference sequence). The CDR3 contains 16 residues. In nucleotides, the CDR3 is TGTGCCAGCAGAAAAACCCGGGACAGGGGTACCGGGGAGCTGTTTTTT. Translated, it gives CASRKTRDRGTGELFF.

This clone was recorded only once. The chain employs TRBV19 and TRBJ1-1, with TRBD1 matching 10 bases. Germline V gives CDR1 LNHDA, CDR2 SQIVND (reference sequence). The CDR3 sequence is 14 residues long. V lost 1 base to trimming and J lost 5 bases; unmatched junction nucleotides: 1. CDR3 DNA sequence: TGTGCCAGTAGTATAGGACAGGGGGCTACTGAAGCTTTCTTT. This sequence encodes CASSIGQGATEAFF.

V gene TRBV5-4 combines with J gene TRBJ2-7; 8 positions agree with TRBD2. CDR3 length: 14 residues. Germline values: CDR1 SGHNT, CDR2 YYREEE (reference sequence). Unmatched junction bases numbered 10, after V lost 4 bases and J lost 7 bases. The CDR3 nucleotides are TGTGCCAGCAGCGCACCGGGGGGGTTACGTGAGCAGTACTTC. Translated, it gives CASSAPGGLREQYF.

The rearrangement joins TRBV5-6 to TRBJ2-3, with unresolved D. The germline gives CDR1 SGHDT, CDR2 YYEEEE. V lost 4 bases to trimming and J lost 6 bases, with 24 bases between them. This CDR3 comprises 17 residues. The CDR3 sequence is CASSTSAKALEFDTQYF. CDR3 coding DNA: TGTGCCAGCAGCACCTCAGCCAAAGCCCTGGAATTCGATACGCAGTATTTT.

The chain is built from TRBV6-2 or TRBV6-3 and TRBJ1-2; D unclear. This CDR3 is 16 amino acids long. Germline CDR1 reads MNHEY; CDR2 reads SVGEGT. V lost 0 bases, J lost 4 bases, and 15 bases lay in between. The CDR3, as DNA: TGTGCCAGCAGTTACTCGAGTCCGGGCCCTGTCTATGGCTACACCTTC. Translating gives CASSYSSPGPVYGYTF.

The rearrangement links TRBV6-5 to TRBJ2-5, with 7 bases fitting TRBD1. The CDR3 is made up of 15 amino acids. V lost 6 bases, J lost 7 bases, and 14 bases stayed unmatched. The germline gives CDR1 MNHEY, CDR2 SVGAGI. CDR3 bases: TGTGCCAGCAGCCCCACAGGGGTGGGAAGGTGGACCCAGTACTTC. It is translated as CASSPTGVGRWTQYF.

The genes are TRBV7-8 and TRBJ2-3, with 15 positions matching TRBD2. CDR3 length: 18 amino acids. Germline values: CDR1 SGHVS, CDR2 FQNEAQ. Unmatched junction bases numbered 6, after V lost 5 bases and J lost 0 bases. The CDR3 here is CASSPRTSGGGSTDTQYF. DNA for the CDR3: TGTGCCAGCAGCCCCCGGACTAGCGGGGGGGGTAGCACAGATACGCAGTATTTT.

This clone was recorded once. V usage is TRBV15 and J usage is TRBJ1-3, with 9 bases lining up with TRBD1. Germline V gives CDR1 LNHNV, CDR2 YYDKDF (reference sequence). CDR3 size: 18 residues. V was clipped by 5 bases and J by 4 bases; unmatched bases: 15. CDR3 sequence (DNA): TGTGCCACCAGCTTCCGATGGACAGGGGTGACCTCGGGAAACACCATATATTTT. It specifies CATSFRWTGVTSGNTIYF. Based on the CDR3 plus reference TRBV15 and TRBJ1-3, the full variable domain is DAMVIQNPRYQVTQFGKPVTLSCSQTLNHNVMYWYQQKSSQAPKLLFHYYDKDFNNEADTPDNFQSRRPNTSFCFLDIRSPGLGDTAMYLCATSFRWTGVTSGNTIYFGEGSWLTVV.

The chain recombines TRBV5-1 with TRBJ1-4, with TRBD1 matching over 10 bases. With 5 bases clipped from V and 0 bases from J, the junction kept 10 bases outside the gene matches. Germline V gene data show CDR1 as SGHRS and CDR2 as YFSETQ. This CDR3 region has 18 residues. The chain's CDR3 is CASSRGQGPGTTNEKLFF. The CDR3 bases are TGCGCCAGCAGTCGGGGACAGGGGCCCGGGACAACTAATGAAAAACTGTTTTTT.

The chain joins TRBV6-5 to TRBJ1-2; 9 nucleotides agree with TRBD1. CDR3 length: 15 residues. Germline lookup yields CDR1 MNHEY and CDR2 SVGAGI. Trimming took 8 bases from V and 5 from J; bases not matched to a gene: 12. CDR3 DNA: TGTGCCAGCCGCCAATTGCTGGGGACAGGGTATGGCTACACCTTC. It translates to CASRQLLGTGYGYTF.

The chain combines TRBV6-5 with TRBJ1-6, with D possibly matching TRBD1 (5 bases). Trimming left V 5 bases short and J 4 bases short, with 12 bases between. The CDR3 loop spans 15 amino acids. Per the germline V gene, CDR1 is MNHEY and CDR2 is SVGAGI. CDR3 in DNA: TGTGCCAGCAGTCGACTGGACACATATAATTCACCCCTCCACTTT. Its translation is CASSRLDTYNSPLHF.

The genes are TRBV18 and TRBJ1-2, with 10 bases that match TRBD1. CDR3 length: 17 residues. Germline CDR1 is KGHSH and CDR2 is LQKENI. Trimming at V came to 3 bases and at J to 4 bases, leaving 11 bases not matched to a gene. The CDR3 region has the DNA TGTGCCAGCTCACCGACCGGGACAGGGGAACTTCTCTATGGCTACACCTTC. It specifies CASSPTGTGELLYGYTF.

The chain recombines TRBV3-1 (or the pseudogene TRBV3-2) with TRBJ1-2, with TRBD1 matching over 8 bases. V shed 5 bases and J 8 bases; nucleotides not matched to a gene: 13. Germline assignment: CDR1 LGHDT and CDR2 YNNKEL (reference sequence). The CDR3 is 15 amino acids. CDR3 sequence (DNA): TGTGCCAGCAGCGCGTGGGGACAGGCGATTGGGGGCTACACCTTC. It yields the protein CASSAWGQAIGGYTF.

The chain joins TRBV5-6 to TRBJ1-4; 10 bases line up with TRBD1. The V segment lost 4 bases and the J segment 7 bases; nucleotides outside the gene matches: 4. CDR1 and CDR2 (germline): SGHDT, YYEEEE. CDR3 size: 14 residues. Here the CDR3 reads CASSATGGGEKLFF. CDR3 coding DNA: TGTGCCAGCAGCGCGACAGGGGGCGGTGAAAAACTGTTTTTT.

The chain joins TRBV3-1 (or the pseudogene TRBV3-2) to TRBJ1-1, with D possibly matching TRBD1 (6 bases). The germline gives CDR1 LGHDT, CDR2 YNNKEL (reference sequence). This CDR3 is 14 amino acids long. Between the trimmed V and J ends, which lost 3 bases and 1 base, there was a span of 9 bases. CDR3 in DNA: TGTGCCAGCAGCCATATGGACAGGAACACTGAAGCTTTCTTT. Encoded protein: CASSHMDRNTEAFF.

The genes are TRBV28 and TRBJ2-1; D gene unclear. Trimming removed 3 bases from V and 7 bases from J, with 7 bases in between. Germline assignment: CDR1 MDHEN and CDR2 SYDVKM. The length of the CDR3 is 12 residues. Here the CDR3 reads CASSFSDNEQFF. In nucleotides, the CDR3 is TGTGCCAGCAGTTTCTCGGATAATGAGCAGTTCTTC.

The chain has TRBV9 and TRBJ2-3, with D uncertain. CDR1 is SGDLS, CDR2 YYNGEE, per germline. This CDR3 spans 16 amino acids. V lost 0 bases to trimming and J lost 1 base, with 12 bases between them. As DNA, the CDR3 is TGTGCCAGCAGCGTAGGGACCGTTCCGGGCACAGATACGCAGTATTTT. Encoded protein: CASSVGTVPGTDTQYF.

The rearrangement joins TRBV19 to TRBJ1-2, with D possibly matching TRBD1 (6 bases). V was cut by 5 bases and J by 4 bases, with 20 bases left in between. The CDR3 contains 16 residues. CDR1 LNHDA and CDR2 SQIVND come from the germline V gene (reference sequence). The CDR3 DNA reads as TGTGCCAGTAGTCGGACGACAGGCTCGGGAGCCTATGGCTACACCTTC. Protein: CASSRTTGSGAYGYTF.

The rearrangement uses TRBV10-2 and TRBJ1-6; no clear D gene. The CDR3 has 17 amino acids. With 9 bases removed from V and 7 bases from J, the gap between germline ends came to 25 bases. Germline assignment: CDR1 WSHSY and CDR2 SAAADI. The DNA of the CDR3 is TGCGCCAGTCAGAGGGAACTTACTCTTATGCGGAATTCACCCCTCCACTTT. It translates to CASQRELTLMRNSPLHF.

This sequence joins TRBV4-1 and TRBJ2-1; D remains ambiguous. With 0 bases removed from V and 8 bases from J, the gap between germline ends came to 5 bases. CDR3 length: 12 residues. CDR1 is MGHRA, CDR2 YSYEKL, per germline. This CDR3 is CASSQDGDEQFF. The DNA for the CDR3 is TGCGCCAGCAGCCAAGATGGGGATGAGCAGTTCTTC.

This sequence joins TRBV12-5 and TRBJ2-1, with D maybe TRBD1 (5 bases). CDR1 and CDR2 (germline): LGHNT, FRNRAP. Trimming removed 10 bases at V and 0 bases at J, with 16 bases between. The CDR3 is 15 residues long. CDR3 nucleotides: TGTGCTACCGAAGCCCTCCAGGGCTCCTACAATGAGCAGTTCTTC. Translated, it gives CATEALQGSYNEQFF.

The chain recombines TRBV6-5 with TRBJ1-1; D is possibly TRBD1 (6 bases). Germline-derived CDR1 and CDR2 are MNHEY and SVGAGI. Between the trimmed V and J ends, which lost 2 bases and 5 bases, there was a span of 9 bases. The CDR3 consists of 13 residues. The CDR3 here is CASSYGTKTEAFF. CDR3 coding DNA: TGTGCCAGCAGTTACGGGACAAAGACTGAAGCTTTCTTT.